Listed below are T cell receptor beta chains from one sample, sequenced in a study of cytomegalovirus exposure and HLA in healthy donors. TCRdb's table, derived via immunoSEQ multiplex PCR, lists solely in-frame clones and lacks some. The sample holds fewer than 200,000 clones; 80% to 90% are singletons and the top ten take approximately 2%. The sample consisted of PBMCs. Receptors originate from a man between 18 and 29 years old in good health and CMV-seropositive. Both conserved end residues are part of each CDR3. A D gene is named only where the DNA matches it firmly. A clone size is listed for some rows: how often the clone was seen (once, few, many), or a class if it is expanded.

>TRBV6-5|TRBJ1-6|once|TRBD1
CASTVRDRGTSPLHF
TGTGCCAGCACCGTACGGGACAGGGGGACTTCACCCCTCCACTTT
>TRBV6-1|TRBJ2-5|.|.
CASSDWVLVIGETQYF
TGTGCCAGCAGTGATTGGGTGCTGGTGATCGGGGAGACCCAGTACTTC
>TRBV19|TRBJ1-3|.|.
CASSQSGGGNTIYF
TGTGCCAGTAGTCAGTCTGGTGGCGGAAACACCATATATTTT
>TRBV5-1|TRBJ2-7|.|TRBD1
CASSPGTGVNEQYF
TGCGCCAGCAGTCCCGGGACAGGGGTCAACGAGCAGTACTTC
>TRBV5-1|TRBJ2-3|.|.
CASSLWGDRTDTQYF
TGCGCCAGCAGCCTATGGGGGGATCGCACAGATACGCAGTATTTT
>TRBV5-1|TRBJ2-7|.|.
CASSFDGGSTYEQYF
TGCGCCAGCAGCTTTGATGGGGGGTCCACCTACGAGCAGTACTTC
>TRBV5-6|TRBJ2-3|.|.
CASSSSSELKTPDTQYF
TGTGCCAGCAGCTCCTCGAGCGAGCTGAAGACCCCAGATACGCAGTATTTT
>TRBV7-9|TRBJ1-4|.|TRBD1
CASRRTGGLGGNEKLFF
TGTGCCAGCAGACGGACAGGGGGACTCGGGGGTAATGAAAAACTGTTTTTT
>TRBV19|TRBJ1-5|.|.
CASRRGSGPQHF
TGTGCCAGTCGTCGGGGTTCTGGGCCCCAGCATTTT
>TRBV19|TRBJ2-7|.|TRBD1
CASSIFGTGGSYEQYF
TGTGCCAGTAGTATTTTCGGGACAGGGGGATCCTACGAGCAGTACTTC
>TRBV7-6|TRBJ1-1|.|.
CASSGDLNTEAFF
TGTGCCAGCAGCGGGGACTTGAACACTGAAGCTTTCTTT
>TRBV7-2|TRBJ1-1|.|.
CASSLGGWEGEAFF
TGTGCCAGCAGCTTAGGAGGGTGGGAGGGGGAAGCTTTCTTT
>TRBV7-3|TRBJ2-1|.|.
CASSASGAGNEQFF
TGTGCCAGCAGCGCGAGCGGAGCCGGCAATGAGCAGTTCTTC
>TRBV30|TRBJ1-5|few|.
CAWSPGINQPQHF
TGTGCCTGGAGTCCCGGGATCAATCAGCCCCAGCATTTT
>TRBV19|TRBJ1-2|.|TRBD1
CASSPDRVHDGYTF
TGTGCCAGTAGCCCAGACAGGGTACACGACGGCTACACCTTC
>TRBV2|TRBJ1-4|.|TRBD1
CASSERGPTNEKLFF
TGTGCCAGCAGTGAGAGGGGGCCAACTAATGAAAAACTGTTTTTT
>TRBV5-1|TRBJ1-2|.|TRBD1
CASSLGQGRSGYTF
TGCGCCAGCAGCCTGGGACAGGGGAGGTCTGGCTACACCTTC
>TRBV11-3|TRBJ2-1|.|.
CASSLDTGYNEQFF
TGTGCCAGCAGCTTAGACACAGGGTACAATGAGCAGTTCTTC
>TRBV6-1|TRBJ1-3|.|TRBD1
CASSDRGLGNTIYF
TGTGCCAGCAGTGACAGGGGGCTTGGAAACACCATATATTTT
>TRBV28|TRBJ1-2|.|TRBD1
CASSTGAPGYGYTF
TGTGCCAGCAGTACAGGGGCCCCCGGGTATGGCTACACCTTC
>TRBV9|TRBJ2-7|.|.
CASSRDSYGSYEQYF
TGTGCCAGCAGCCGGGACTCCTACGGAAGTTACGAGCAGTACTTC
>TRBV9|TRBJ2-3|.|.
CASSVAPVTDTQYF
TGTGCCAGCAGCGTAGCTCCTGTCACAGATACGCAGTATTTT
>TRBV10-3|TRBJ1-4|few|.
CAISEVTGIEKLFF
TGTGCCATCAGTGAAGTGACAGGAATTGAAAAACTGTTTTTT
>TRBV5-1|TRBJ1-4|.|.
CASSLGPGRENEKLFF
TGCGCCAGCAGCTTGGGTCCCGGCCGGGAGAATGAAAAACTGTTTTTT
>TRBV10-1|TRBJ2-7|.|.
CASSLYGDYYQTYEQYF
TGCGCCAGCAGTTTGTACGGAGACTACTACCAAACCTACGAGCAGTACTTC
>TRBV6-5|TRBJ1-2|.|.
CASSYTGINYGYTF
TGTGCCAGCAGTTACACCGGTATCAACTATGGCTACACCTTC
>TRBV7-2|TRBJ2-1|.|TRBD2
CASSSDPGGGNNEQFF
TGTGCCAGCAGCTCGGACCCGGGGGGAGGAAACAATGAGCAGTTCTTC
>TRBV6-4|TRBJ2-1|once|TRBD2
CASSTSGGGINEQFF
TGTGCCAGCAGTACTAGCGGGGGGGGAATCAATGAGCAGTTCTTC
>TRBV25-1|TRBJ2-1|.|TRBD1
CASSESGQGNNEQFF
TGTGCCAGCAGTGAATCGGGACAGGGGAACAATGAGCAGTTCTTC
>TRBV4-3|TRBJ1-2|.|.
CASSQETADGYTF
TGCGCCAGCAGCCAAGAAACAGCGGATGGCTACACCTTC
>TRBV4-1|TRBJ1-2|few|.
CASSQFPGDGYTF
TGCGCCAGCAGCCAGTTTCCCGGGGATGGCTACACCTTC
>TRBV9|TRBJ1-1|.|.
CASSPAGHPNTEAFF
TGTGCCAGCAGCCCAGCGGGACACCCGAACACTGAAGCTTTCTTT
>TRBV2|TRBJ2-6|.|TRBD1
CASSEGQGYNGLTF
TGTGCCAGCAGTGAGGGACAGGGATACAACGGCCTGACTTTC
>TRBV9|TRBJ2-1|once|.
CASSVGTPNEQFF
TGTGCCAGCAGCGTCGGGACTCCCAATGAGCAGTTCTTC
>TRBV25-1|TRBJ2-7|.|TRBD1
CASSESLTGAREQYF
TGTGCCAGCAGTGAAAGTCTGACAGGGGCCCGCGAGCAGTACTTC
>TRBV2|TRBJ2-7|.|.
CASSVGRDDEQYF
TGTGCCAGCAGTGTCGGCAGGGATGACGAGCAGTACTTC
>TRBV5-4|TRBJ1-1|.|.
CASTSASNTEAFF
TGTGCCAGCACCTCCGCGAGTAACACTGAAGCTTTCTTT
>TRBV10-3|TRBJ1-1|.|.
CAISETRPTGTEAFF
TGTGCCATCAGTGAGACGAGGCCGACGGGCACTGAAGCTTTCTTT
>TRBV4-3|TRBJ1-5|.|TRBD1
CASSQGTGGSNQPQHF
TGCGCCAGCAGCCAAGGGACAGGGGGGAGCAATCAGCCCCAGCATTTT
>TRBV11-3|TRBJ1-3|.|.
CASSPDKYSGNTIYF
TGTGCCAGCAGCCCTGACAAGTACTCTGGAAACACCATATATTTT
>TRBV5-5|TRBJ1-5|.|.
CASSLSVHQPQHF
TGTGCCAGCAGCTTGTCGGTTCATCAGCCCCAGCATTTT
>TRBV5-1|TRBJ1-2|.|TRBD1
CASTRTGDNYGYTF
TGCGCCAGCACTAGGACAGGGGATAACTATGGCTACACCTTC